This section outlines one TCR beta chain sequence together with its context. This sample stems from a study of blood T cell repertoires in COVID-19. The assay was immunoSEQ multiplex PCR, and TCRdb's table has in-frame clones only and misses some. Of 120,000 or so clones in the sample, around 82% were seen once. V gave up 4 bases and J gave up 5 bases, with 16 bases separating them. This CDR3 is built from 15 residues. Germline V CDR1 and CDR2: MNHNY, SVGAGI (reference sequence). The rearrangement joins TRBV6-6 to TRBJ2-3, with TRBD2 as a possible D gene (6 bases). Sequencing used peripheral blood. This receptor was obtained from a young woman who had recovered from COVID-19. The CDR3 reads CASSFPRSGGDTQYF. The CDR3 DNA reads as TGTGCCAGCAGTTTCCCGCGTAGCGGAGGAGATACGCAGTATTTT.